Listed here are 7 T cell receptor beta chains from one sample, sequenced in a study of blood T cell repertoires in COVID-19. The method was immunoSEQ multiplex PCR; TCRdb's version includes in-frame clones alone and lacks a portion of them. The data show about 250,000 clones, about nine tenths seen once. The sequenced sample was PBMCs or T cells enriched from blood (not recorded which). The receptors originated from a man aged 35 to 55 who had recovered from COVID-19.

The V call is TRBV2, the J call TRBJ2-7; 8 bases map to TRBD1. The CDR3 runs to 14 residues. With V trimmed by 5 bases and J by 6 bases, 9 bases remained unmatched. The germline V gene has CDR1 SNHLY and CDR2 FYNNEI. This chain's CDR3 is CASSLRDRSVEQYF. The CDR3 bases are TGTGCCAGCAGTCTACGGGACAGGTCGGTCGAGCAGTACTTC.

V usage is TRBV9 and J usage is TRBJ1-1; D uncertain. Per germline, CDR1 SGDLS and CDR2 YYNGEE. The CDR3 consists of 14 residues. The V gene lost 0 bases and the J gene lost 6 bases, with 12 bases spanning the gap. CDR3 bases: TGTGCCAGCAGCGTAGTTCCGGGTAAGGCTGAAGCTTTCTTT. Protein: CASSVVPGKAEAFF.

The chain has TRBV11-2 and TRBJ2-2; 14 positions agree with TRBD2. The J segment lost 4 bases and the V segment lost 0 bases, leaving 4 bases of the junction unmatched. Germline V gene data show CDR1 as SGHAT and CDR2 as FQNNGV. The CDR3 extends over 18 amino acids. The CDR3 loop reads CASSLEGLAGAATGELFF. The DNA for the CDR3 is TGTGCCAGCAGCTTAGAGGGACTAGCGGGGGCCGCCACCGGGGAGCTGTTTTTT.

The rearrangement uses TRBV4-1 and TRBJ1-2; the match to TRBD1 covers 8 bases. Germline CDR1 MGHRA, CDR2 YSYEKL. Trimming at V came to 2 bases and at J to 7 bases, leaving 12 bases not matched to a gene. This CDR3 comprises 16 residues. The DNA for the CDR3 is TGCGCCAGCAGCCAACCAAGACAGGGGAGAAGAGTTGGCTACACCTTC. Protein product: CASSQPRQGRRVGYTF.

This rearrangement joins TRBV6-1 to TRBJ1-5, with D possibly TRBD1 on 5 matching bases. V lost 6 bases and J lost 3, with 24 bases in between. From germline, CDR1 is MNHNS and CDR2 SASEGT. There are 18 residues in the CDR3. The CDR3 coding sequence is TGTGCCAGCAGGGAACAGGTCCCTGGGGGGATCTACAATCAGCCCCAGCATTTT. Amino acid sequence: CASREQVPGGIYNQPQHF.

Here the CDR3 DNA reads TGTGCCAGCAGTTACTCGGTCGGGTACTTC. This translates into CASSYSVGYF. The rearrangement links TRBV6-2 or TRBV6-3 to TRBJ2-7; unclear D gene. V dropped 0 bases and J dropped 12 bases, with 6 bases sitting between them. The CDR3 runs 10 residues. Germline V gene data show CDR1 as MNHEY and CDR2 as SVGEGT.

The CDR3 region is CASSWGQGDSNQPQHF. The CDR3 nucleotides read TGCGCCAGCAGCTGGGGACAGGGTGACAGCAATCAGCCCCAGCATTTT. The chain joins TRBV5-1 to TRBJ1-5; 9 bases map to TRBD1. This CDR3 is built from 16 residues. The junction had 5 bases not matched to a gene; V was cut back by 3 bases and J by 1 base. Germline CDR1 is SGHRS and CDR2 is YFSETQ.